This TCR beta chain was identified in a study of type 1 regulatory T cells. Study background: An in vitro protocol generated T-allo10, a Tr1-enriched, alloantigen-specific CD4 T cell product.

By frequency in the sample, this clonotype is medium-sized (0.01 to 0.1%). From the reads, TCRdb called clonotypes with MiXCR, one entry per CDR3 protein. Among approximately 20,000 distinct CDR3 sequences, about 9.4% were seen once, and the ten largest hold under 3.5%. This TCR was sampled from a human donor in good health. Source material: CD4+ T cells, either the whole sample or a sorted fraction (not recorded which).

This CDR3 reads CASSQDPTRDTQYF. The CDR3 nucleotides read TGTGCCAGCAGCCAAGATCCAACCCGGGATACGCAGTATTTT. This chain joins TRBV3-1 and TRBJ2-3; D gene unclear. Germline CDR1 is LGHDT and CDR2 is YNNKEL (reference sequence). The CDR3 covers 14 residues. V was pared by 0 bases and J by 6 bases, with 10 bases between.